The rows below give T cell receptor beta chains drawn from one sample of a study of blood T cells in healthy people across ages. TCRdb re-called the 5' RACE reads through MiXCR, storing one row per CDR3 protein. Here the sample spans about 1.4 million distinct CDR3 sequences, around 59% being singletons. Sequencing was done on a sample of blood. Source of these receptors: a man aged 18 to 29 in good health. Both conserved end residues are part of each CDR3. The order of the fields is CDR3 protein, CDR3 DNA, J gene, V gene, clone size, D gene. The D gene is left open where the match is weak. Size values are once, few and many counts, or a class for expanded clones, and some rows have none.

CSAGQGAALGYTF TGCAGTGCTGGACAGGGGGCCGCGTTAGGCTACACCTTC TRBJ1-2 TRBV20-1 many TRBD1
CASSSPRSQRVETQYF TGTGCCAGCAGCTCGCCCCGCAGTCAACGAGTGGAGACCCAGTACTTC TRBJ2-5 TRBV7-9 . .
CASSGNRGEKLFF TGTGCCAGCAGTGGAAACAGGGGAGAAAAACTGTTTTTT TRBJ1-4 TRBV6-1 . TRBD1
CSVAPEWPPYEQYF TGCAGCGTCGCACCGGAATGGCCCCCCTACGAGCAGTACTTC TRBJ2-7 TRBV29-1 . .
CASSQGQPTYSNQPQHF TGCGCCAGCAGCCAAGGACAGCCCACTTATAGCAATCAGCCCCAGCATTTT TRBJ1-5 TRBV4-1 . .
CASIKFNGLNTEAFF TGTGCCAGCATCAAATTCAACGGCCTGAACACTGAAGCTTTCTTT TRBJ1-1 TRBV6-5 . .
CSAVELAGYNEQFF TGCAGTGCTGTAGAACTAGCGGGATACAATGAGCAGTTCTTC TRBJ2-1 TRBV20-1 once TRBD2
CASSPLAGGRADTQYF TGTGCCAGCAGCCCTCTAGCGGGAGGGAGGGCAGATACGCAGTATTTT TRBJ2-3 TRBV3-1 few TRBD2
CASSLKSGDNNEQFF TGTGCCAGCAGCTTAAAATCGGGGGACAACAATGAGCAGTTCTTC TRBJ2-1 TRBV7-2 . .
CASRPLIAEDNEQYF TGTGCCAGCAGGCCTTTAATAGCGGAGGACAATGAGCAGTACTTC TRBJ2-5 TRBV12-3/TRBV12-4 . .
CSARDATGGNQPQHF TGCAGTGCTAGAGATGCGACAGGGGGCAATCAGCCCCAGCATTTT TRBJ1-5 TRBV20-1 . TRBD1
CASSWGIATEAFF TGTGCCAGCAGCTGGGGGATAGCGACTGAAGCTTTCTTT TRBJ1-1 TRBV12-3/TRBV12-4 . .
CASSQEVPGSHYGYTF TGTGCCAGCAGCCAAGAAGTGCCAGGGTCTCACTATGGCTACACCTTC TRBJ1-2 TRBV3-1 . .
CASSLRGVGRTLGTQYF TGTGCCAGCAGCTTACGCGGTGTAGGCCGCACGTTAGGCACGCAGTATTTT TRBJ2-3 TRBV7-9 . .
CASRTGYQETQYF TGTGCCAGCAGGACAGGGTACCAAGAGACCCAGTACTTC TRBJ2-5 TRBV2 few TRBD1
CAISAGFQSGNYGYTF TGTGCCATCAGTGCGGGGTTCCAGTCTGGTAACTATGGCTACACCTTC TRBJ1-2 TRBV10-3 . .
CASQELGTQYF TGTGCTAGCCAGGAATTAGGGACCCAGTACTTC TRBJ2-5 TRBV12-5 . .
CASSEGPLHTQYF TGTGCCAGCAGTGAAGGGCCTCTTCATACGCAGTATTTT TRBJ2-3 TRBV2 . .
CASSLQGVSYEQYF TGTGCCAGCAGTTTGCAGGGGGTCTCCTACGAGCAGTACTTC TRBJ2-7 TRBV12-3/TRBV12-4 . TRBD1
CAISEGAVGYTF TGTGCCATCAGTGAGGGGGCAGTCGGCTACACCTTC TRBJ1-2 TRBV10-3 . .
CASSPWTGGFTEAFF TGTGCCAGCAGTCCCTGGACAGGGGGCTTCACTGAAGCTTTCTTT TRBJ1-1 TRBV6-5 . TRBD1
CSARETGDGNTIYF TGCAGTGCTAGAGAAACAGGGGACGGAAACACCATATATTTT TRBJ1-3 TRBV20-1 . TRBD1
CASSLDGRDDEKLFF TGCGCCAGCAGCTTGGACGGGAGAGATGACGAAAAACTGTTTTTT TRBJ1-4 TRBV5-1 . .
CASSSLGGADTQYF TGTGCCAGCAGCTCTTTAGGGGGCGCAGATACGCAGTATTTT TRBJ2-3 TRBV5-5 few TRBD1
CASSFGAGGSTGELFF TGTGCCAGCAGTTTTGGTGCGGGGGGTAGCACCGGGGAGCTGTTTTTT TRBJ2-2 TRBV27 once TRBD2
CASTVRRAWANTEAFF TGTGCCAGCACCGTACGGCGGGCTTGGGCGAACACTGAAGCTTTCTTT TRBJ1-1 TRBV28 . .
CATYPAGGVSVQFF TGTGCCACCTACCCAGCGGGAGGAGTAAGTGTGCAGTTCTTC TRBJ2-1 TRBV15 . TRBD2
CASDHDPHATSTDTQYF TGTGCCAGCGACCACGACCCACATGCTACTAGCACAGATACGCAGTATTTT TRBJ2-3 TRBV12-3/TRBV12-4 . .
CASSLARESEKLFF TGTGCCAGCAGCTTAGCCAGGGAAAGCGAAAAACTGTTTTTT TRBJ1-4 TRBV7-9 . .
CSAHDPGQATDTQYF TGCAGCGCTCACGATCCGGGACAGGCCACAGATACGCAGTATTTT TRBJ2-3 TRBV29-1 few TRBD1
CASSQGSDSGYSYEQYF TGCGCCAGCAGCCAAGGATCGGATAGCGGATACTCCTACGAGCAGTACTTC TRBJ2-7 TRBV4-1 . .
CAISVKDRDYEQYF TGTGCCATCAGTGTCAAGGACAGGGACTACGAGCAGTACTTC TRBJ2-7 TRBV10-3 . TRBD1
CASSLGGGQGGEKLFF TGCGCCAGCAGCTTGGGCGGTGGGCAGGGAGGAGAAAAACTGTTTTTT TRBJ1-4 TRBV5-1 . .
CASSYVWPGEQYF TGTGCCAGCAGTTACGTCTGGCCGGGCGAGCAGTACTTC TRBJ2-7 TRBV6-2/TRBV6-3 . .
CASSELGLAARETQYF TGTGCCAGCAGTGAATTAGGACTAGCGGCTCGGGAGACCCAGTACTTC TRBJ2-5 TRBV25-1 few TRBD2
CASSQPGQEQFF TGTGCCAGCAGCCAGCCGGGACAAGAGCAGTTCTTC TRBJ2-1 TRBV6-6 few .
CASSDRKHEQYF TGTGCCAGCTCGGACAGGAAACACGAGCAGTACTTC TRBJ2-7 TRBV2 once TRBD1
CASSFKGEGEQFF TGTGCCAGCAGCTTCAAGGGGGAAGGTGAGCAGTTCTTC TRBJ2-1 TRBV7-9 . .
CSARTRYNEQFF TGCAGCGCCAGGACTAGATACAATGAGCAGTTCTTC TRBJ2-1 TRBV29-1 . TRBD2
CASSHNSGYYEQYF TGCGCCAGCAGCCATAATAGCGGTTACTACGAGCAGTACTTC TRBJ2-7 TRBV4-1 few .
CASSPGQGQSDTQYF TGTGCCAGCTCACCCGGACAGGGACAGTCAGATACGCAGTATTTT TRBJ2-3 TRBV18 . TRBD1
CASSPPRDRGGRGYTF TGTGCCAGCAGTCCGCCACGGGACAGGGGGGGTCGAGGCTACACCTTC TRBJ1-2 TRBV6-1 . TRBD1
CASRTGRTEAFF TGTGCCAGCCGAACAGGACGCACTGAAGCTTTCTTT TRBJ1-1 TRBV28 . .
CSATRSAGLHTEAFF TGCAGTGCTACTCGTTCGGCAGGCCTCCACACTGAAGCTTTCTTT TRBJ1-1 TRBV20-1 . .
CASSLPGRSYNEQFF TGTGCCAGCAGTTTACCAGGGAGGTCCTACAATGAGCAGTTCTTC TRBJ2-1 TRBV27 . .
CASSPPVDRGRGAKNIQYF TGTGCCAGCAGCCCCCCGGTGGACAGGGGGCGCGGGGCCAAAAACATTCAGTACTTC TRBJ2-4 TRBV11-2 . TRBD1
CSARDLTGTYEQYF TGCAGTGCTAGAGATTTGACAGGGACCTACGAGCAGTACTTC TRBJ2-7 TRBV20-1 few TRBD1
CASSLVWTGQLNEQFF TGTGCCAGCAGTTTGGTCTGGACCGGACAGCTCAATGAGCAGTTCTTC TRBJ2-1 TRBV12-3/TRBV12-4 once .
CASSYVVGPKGDEQYF TGTGCCAGCAGTTACGTAGTGGGGCCTAAAGGGGACGAGCAGTACTTC TRBJ2-7 TRBV6-2/TRBV6-3 . .
CASSLPRTGRGYTF TGCGCCAGCAGCTTGCCCCGGACAGGGCGCGGCTACACCTTC TRBJ1-2 TRBV5-1 . TRBD1
CASSIYGGTEAFF TGTGCCAGCAGCATCTATGGGGGCACTGAAGCTTTCTTT TRBJ1-1 TRBV7-2 . .
CASSSVDGETMGYTF TGTGCCAGCTCATCCGTGGACGGGGAAACTATGGGCTACACCTTC TRBJ1-2 TRBV18 . .
CASSPPGLAIYNEQFF TGTGCCAGCAGCCCCCCGGGACTAGCGATCTACAATGAGCAGTTCTTC TRBJ2-1 TRBV7-2 few TRBD2